A selection of T cell receptor beta chains follows, all from one sample in a study of blood T cell repertoires in COVID-19. This table comes from immunoSEQ multiplex PCR, and its TCRdb copy is limited to in-frame clones, with some not included. The repertoire holds 200,000 to 250,000 clones, around 80% seen once, with 2.9% in the top ten. Sequencing was carried out using peripheral blood. All receptors derive from a man aged 45 to 65 with active or convalescent COVID-19. The CDR3 runs from the conserved cysteine through the conserved F or W. D genes are given only for firm matches. Clone size appears in some rows only: once, few, many, or a class for an expanded clone.

CDR3aa: CATSDLPPGPNEQFF
CDR3nt: TGTGCCACCAGTGATTTACCGCCAGGGCCCAATGAGCAGTTCTTC
d_gene: .
j_gene: TRBJ2-1
len: 15
v_gene: TRBV24-1
abundance: .

CDR3aa: CASSFGGGWPNTGELFF
CDR3nt: TGTGCCAGCAGCTTCGGGGGGGGATGGCCGAACACCGGGGAGCTGTTTTTT
d_gene: TRBD2
j_gene: TRBJ2-2
len: 17
v_gene: TRBV7-2
abundance: .

CDR3aa: CASSVGLPHEQFF
CDR3nt: TGTGCCAGCAGCGTAGGTCTCCCCCATGAGCAGTTCTTC
d_gene: .
j_gene: TRBJ2-1
len: 13
v_gene: TRBV9
abundance: .

CDR3aa: CASSQEASGVHNEQFF
CDR3nt: TGCGCCAGCAGCCAAGAGGCTAGCGGGGTCCACAATGAGCAGTTCTTC
d_gene: TRBD2
j_gene: TRBJ2-1
len: 16
v_gene: TRBV4-1
abundance: .

CDR3aa: CASSIPAGGSGNTIYF
CDR3nt: TGTGCCAGTAGTATCCCGGCGGGAGGGTCAGGAAACACCATATATTTT
d_gene: .
j_gene: TRBJ1-3
len: 16
v_gene: TRBV19
abundance: .

CDR3aa: CASSYTELNSPLHF
CDR3nt: TGTGCCAGCAGCTATACAGAGCTTAATTCACCCCTCCACTTT
d_gene: .
j_gene: TRBJ1-6
len: 14
v_gene: TRBV6-5
abundance: .

CDR3aa: CASSLDGVLNEKLFF
CDR3nt: TGTGCCAGCAGCTTAGACGGGGTACTTAATGAAAAACTGTTTTTT
d_gene: .
j_gene: TRBJ1-4
len: 15
v_gene: TRBV5-8
abundance: .

CDR3aa: CAWRPLAAGTKTEAFF
CDR3nt: TGTGCCTGGAGGCCCCTGGCAGCGGGGACAAAGACTGAAGCTTTCTTT
d_gene: .
j_gene: TRBJ1-1
len: 16
v_gene: TRBV30
abundance: .

CDR3aa: CASSSLSGRSTDTQYF
CDR3nt: TGTGCCAGCAGTTCCCTTAGCGGGAGATCCACAGATACGCAGTATTTT
d_gene: TRBD2
j_gene: TRBJ2-3
len: 16
v_gene: TRBV27
abundance: .

CDR3aa: CAGSGQGDGYTF
CDR3nt: TGTGCCGGTTCCGGACAGGGAGATGGCTACACCTTC
d_gene: TRBD1
j_gene: TRBJ1-2
len: 12
v_gene: TRBV2
abundance: .

CDR3aa: CASSQQGLYHNEQFF
CDR3nt: TGTGCCAGCAGCCAGCAGGGGCTCTACCACAATGAGCAGTTCTTC
d_gene: .
j_gene: TRBJ2-1
len: 15
v_gene: TRBV5-8
abundance: .

CDR3aa: CASSPPTREYEQYF
CDR3nt: TGTGCCAGCAGCCCCCCCACGCGGGAGTACGAGCAGTACTTC
d_gene: TRBD2
j_gene: TRBJ2-7
len: 14
v_gene: TRBV11-2
abundance: .

CDR3aa: CASSFRTELNQPQHF
CDR3nt: TGTGCCAGCAGCTTCCGTACGGAGTTGAATCAGCCCCAGCATTTT
d_gene: .
j_gene: TRBJ1-5
len: 15
v_gene: TRBV11-3
abundance: .

CDR3aa: CASSLESGAEAFF
CDR3nt: TGTGCCAGCAGCTTGGAGTCAGGGGCTGAAGCTTTCTTT
d_gene: .
j_gene: TRBJ1-1
len: 13
v_gene: TRBV11-3
abundance: .

CDR3aa: CATSRDQLGFAYGYTF
CDR3nt: TGTGCCACCAGCAGAGATCAACTCGGGTTTGCCTATGGCTACACCTTC
d_gene: .
j_gene: TRBJ1-2
len: 16
v_gene: TRBV15
abundance: .

CDR3aa: CASSPAGVITEAFF
CDR3nt: TGTGCCAGCAGTCCGGCGGGGGTGATCACTGAAGCTTTCTTT
d_gene: .
j_gene: TRBJ1-1
len: 14
v_gene: TRBV27
abundance: .

CDR3aa: CASSPLTGSLRSPLHF
CDR3nt: TGTGCCAGCTCACCTCTGACAGGGAGTTTACGTTCACCCCTCCACTTT
d_gene: TRBD1
j_gene: TRBJ1-6
len: 16
v_gene: TRBV18
abundance: .

CDR3aa: CASSPVAGGYNEQFF
CDR3nt: TGTGCCAGCTCACCCGTAGCGGGAGGGTACAATGAGCAGTTCTTC
d_gene: TRBD2
j_gene: TRBJ2-1
len: 15
v_gene: TRBV18
abundance: .

CDR3aa: CASSLSGTQETQYF
CDR3nt: TGTGCCAGCAGTCTCTCCGGGACACAAGAGACCCAGTACTTC
d_gene: .
j_gene: TRBJ2-5
len: 14
v_gene: TRBV28
abundance: .

CDR3aa: CASSPPEGMRGETQYF
CDR3nt: TGTGCCAGCTCACCACCGGAGGGGATGCGGGGAGAGACCCAGTACTTC
d_gene: .
j_gene: TRBJ2-5
len: 16
v_gene: TRBV18
abundance: .

CDR3aa: CASSPHLRGSTEAFF
CDR3nt: TGTGCCAGCAGCCCTCATCTAAGGGGCAGCACTGAAGCTTTCTTT
d_gene: .
j_gene: TRBJ1-1
len: 15
v_gene: TRBV3-1/TRBV3-2
abundance: .

CDR3aa: CASSGQGMRGANVLTF
CDR3nt: TGTGCCAGCTCGGGACAGGGGATGAGAGGGGCCAACGTCCTGACTTTC
d_gene: TRBD1
j_gene: TRBJ2-6
len: 16
v_gene: TRBV5-6
abundance: .

CDR3aa: CASSIRLAGGPFMTDTQYF
CDR3nt: TGCGCCAGCAGCATCCGACTAGCGGGAGGGCCATTTATGACAGATACGCAGTATTTT
d_gene: TRBD2
j_gene: TRBJ2-3
len: 19
v_gene: TRBV5-1
abundance: .

CDR3aa: CASSQDRVYQPQHF
CDR3nt: TGCGCCAGCAGCCAAGATCGGGTGTATCAGCCCCAGCATTTT
d_gene: .
j_gene: TRBJ1-5
len: 14
v_gene: TRBV4-3
abundance: .

CDR3aa: CASSHPRGQAEYGYTF
CDR3nt: TGCGCCAGCAGCCATCCCCGGGGACAGGCTGAATATGGCTACACCTTC
d_gene: TRBD1
j_gene: TRBJ1-2
len: 16
v_gene: TRBV4-3
abundance: .

CDR3aa: CASSAQGSREKLFF
CDR3nt: TGTGCCAGCAGCGCCCAGGGGTCCCGGGAAAAACTGTTTTTT
d_gene: .
j_gene: TRBJ1-4
len: 14
v_gene: TRBV7-2
abundance: .

CDR3aa: CASRRGQGSSYEQYF
CDR3nt: TGTGCCAGCAGGAGGGGGCAGGGAAGCTCCTACGAGCAGTACTTC
d_gene: TRBD1
j_gene: TRBJ2-7
len: 15
v_gene: TRBV5-4
abundance: once

CDR3aa: CASSLGTGGNTEAFF
CDR3nt: TGTGCCAGCAGCCTAGGGACAGGGGGCAACACTGAAGCTTTCTTT
d_gene: TRBD1
j_gene: TRBJ1-1
len: 15
v_gene: TRBV6-5
abundance: .

CDR3aa: CASSPEGETEAFF
CDR3nt: TGTGCCAGCTCACCAGAGGGGGAGACTGAAGCTTTCTTT
d_gene: .
j_gene: TRBJ1-1
len: 13
v_gene: TRBV18
abundance: once

CDR3aa: CASSQDGRGLETQYF
CDR3nt: TGCGCCAGCAGCCAAGATGGGCGGGGATTGGAGACCCAGTACTTC
d_gene: .
j_gene: TRBJ2-5
len: 15
v_gene: TRBV4-1
abundance: few

CDR3aa: CASSQDFSASSYEQYF
CDR3nt: TGTGCCAGCAGCCAAGATTTTAGCGCGAGTTCCTACGAGCAGTACTTC
d_gene: .
j_gene: TRBJ2-7
len: 16
v_gene: TRBV3-1/TRBV3-2
abundance: .

CDR3aa: CASRTGRQGPYNEQFF
CDR3nt: TGTGCCAGCAGGACCGGCAGGCAGGGGCCCTACAATGAGCAGTTCTTC
d_gene: .
j_gene: TRBJ2-1
len: 16
v_gene: TRBV3-1/TRBV3-2
abundance: once

CDR3aa: CASSLPSGRSYEQYF
CDR3nt: TGTGCCAGCAGTTTACCTAGCGGGAGGTCCTACGAGCAGTACTTC
d_gene: TRBD2
j_gene: TRBJ2-7
len: 15
v_gene: TRBV28
abundance: .

CDR3aa: CASSPVDRENTEAFF
CDR3nt: TGCGCCAGCAGCCCGGTGGACAGAGAGAACACTGAAGCTTTCTTT
d_gene: .
j_gene: TRBJ1-1
len: 15
v_gene: TRBV4-1
abundance: .

CDR3aa: CASSLTSAPYEQYF
CDR3nt: TGTGCCAGCAGTTTAACTAGCGCTCCCTACGAGCAGTACTTC
d_gene: TRBD2
j_gene: TRBJ2-7
len: 14
v_gene: TRBV28
abundance: .

CDR3aa: CASSVPGGNTIYF
CDR3nt: TGTGCCAGCAGCGTCCCAGGTGGGAACACCATATATTTT
d_gene: .
j_gene: TRBJ1-3
len: 13
v_gene: TRBV9
abundance: few

CDR3aa: CASSFEGGAYNEQFF
CDR3nt: TGTGCCAGCAGCTTTGAAGGGGGAGCTTACAATGAGCAGTTCTTC
d_gene: .
j_gene: TRBJ2-1
len: 15
v_gene: TRBV7-9
abundance: few